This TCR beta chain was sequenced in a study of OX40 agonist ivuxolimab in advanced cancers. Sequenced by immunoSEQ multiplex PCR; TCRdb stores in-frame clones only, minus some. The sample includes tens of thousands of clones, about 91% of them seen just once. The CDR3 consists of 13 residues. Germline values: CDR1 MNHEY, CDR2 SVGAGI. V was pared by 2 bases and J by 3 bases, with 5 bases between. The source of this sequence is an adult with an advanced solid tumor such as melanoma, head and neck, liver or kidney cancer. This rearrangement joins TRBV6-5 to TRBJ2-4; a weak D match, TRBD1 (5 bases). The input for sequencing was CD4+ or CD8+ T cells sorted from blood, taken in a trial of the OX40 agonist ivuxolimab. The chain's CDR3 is CASSYDSKNIQYF. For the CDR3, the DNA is TGTGCCAGCAGTTACGACAGCAAAAACATTCAGTACTTC.